A selection of T cell receptor beta chains follows, all from one sample in a study of beta chain features in type 1 diabetes. Only in-frame clones appear in the TCRdb table, and some are missing; sequencing was by immunoSEQ multiplex PCR. The sample has about 170,000 clones; about 7.9% are singletons. The sample taken for sequencing was central memory CD4+ T cells from blood. The receptors come from a man between 18 and 29 years old with type 1 diabetes. The CDR3 runs from the conserved cysteine through the conserved F or W. Fields, in order: V gene, D gene, clone size, J gene, CDR3 DNA, CDR3 protein. A D gene is named only where the DNA matches it firmly. Not every row has a clone size; where given, it reads once, few, many or a size class.

TRBV7-2,NA,NA,TRBJ2-1,TGTGCCAGCAGCTTAAGTCCGACTACCTACAATGAGCAGTTCTTC,CASSLSPTTYNEQFF
TRBV28,TRBD1,few,TRBJ1-5,TGTGCCAGCAGCCGCGGGACAGGGGGCGATCAGCCCCAGCATTTT,CASSRGTGGDQPQHF
TRBV2,NA,NA,TRBJ2-3,TGTGCCAGCAGTGAAATGCGGTCTTCAGATACGCAGTATTTT,CASSEMRSSDTQYF
TRBV7-2,TRBD2,NA,TRBJ2-3,TGTGCCAGCAGCTTGGTGCGGGGGGGTTATACGCAGTATTTT,CASSLVRGGYTQYF
TRBV2,TRBD1,many,TRBJ2-7,TGTGCCAGCAGTCGACTTGCGACAGGGGGAGGCTACGAGCAGTACTTC,CASSRLATGGGYEQYF
TRBV15,NA,NA,TRBJ2-1,TGTGCCACCAGCGGCGGGGGCGCTGACTACAATGAGCAGTTCTTC,CATSGGGADYNEQFF
TRBV9,TRBD2,many,TRBJ2-1,TGTGCCAGCAGCGTAGGGACTAGAGGAAATGAGCAGTTCTTC,CASSVGTRGNEQFF
TRBV5-4,TRBD1,NA,TRBJ1-2,TGTGCCAGCAGCTTTCAGGGGGCTGGCGGCTACACCTTC,CASSFQGAGGYTF
TRBV27,TRBD2,NA,TRBJ2-3,TGTGCCAGCAGTCTCCACCGGACTAGCGGGGGGGCACTGTTCACAGATACGCAGTATTTT,CASSLHRTSGGALFTDTQYF
TRBV6-5,NA,few,TRBJ1-2,TGTGCCAGCAGCCGTACCTCGGACACGGCGCGCGGCTACACCTTC,CASSRTSDTARGYTF
TRBV7-9,TRBD2,NA,TRBJ2-7,TGTGCCAGCAGCTTACGAGGGACTAGTGAAGGATACGAGCAGTACTTC,CASSLRGTSEGYEQYF
TRBV11-2,NA,NA,TRBJ2-1,TGTGCCAGCAGCTTAGTACAGTCCGTCTACAATGAGCAGTTCTTC,CASSLVQSVYNEQFF
TRBV6-5,NA,NA,TRBJ2-4,TGTGCCAGCAGCACTACAGGGTCCGGAAACATTCAGTACTTC,CASSTTGSGNIQYF
TRBV6-6,NA,NA,TRBJ1-1,TGTGCCAGCAGATGGGGCGTGGACACTGAAGCTTTCTTT,CASRWGVDTEAFF
TRBV29-1,TRBD2,few,TRBJ2-3,TGCAGCGTTGACGACACTAGCGGGGGGGCGGGAGGAACAGATACGCAGTATTTT,CSVDDTSGGAGGTDTQYF
TRBV5-4,NA,NA,TRBJ1-1,TGTGCCAGCAGCCAGGCGGGGGGCGCGGAGAACACTGAAGCTTTCTTT,CASSQAGGAENTEAFF
TRBV6-1,NA,few,TRBJ1-5,TGTGCCAGCAGTGAAAGGACGGGGAGCAATCAGCCCCAGCATTTT,CASSERTGSNQPQHF
TRBV10-3,NA,few,TRBJ2-2,TGTGCCATCAGTGAATTACAGAACACCGGGGAGCTGTTTTTT,CAISELQNTGELFF
TRBV19,TRBD1,NA,TRBJ2-7,TGTGCCAGTAGGAAACGACAGGGGATCCCCTACGAGCAGTACTTC,CASRKRQGIPYEQYF
TRBV10-3,TRBD2,NA,TRBJ2-2,TGTGCCATCAGTGAGTCTAGCGGGAGGAACGGCGGGGAGCTGTTTTTT,CAISESSGRNGGELFF
TRBV5-4,TRBD2,NA,TRBJ2-6,TGTGCCAGCAGCCGACAACAAGGACTAGCGGGAACTGGGGCCAACGTCCTGACTTTC,CASSRQQGLAGTGANVLTF
TRBV23-1,NA,many,TRBJ2-4,TGCGCCAGCAACGTGTGTGAGGGCATTCAGTACTTC,CASNVCEGIQYF
TRBV28,TRBD1,NA,TRBJ2-7,TGTGCCAGCAGACACCCTGGGGGAACAGGGGGGTACGAGCAGTACTTC,CASRHPGGTGGYEQYF
TRBV19,TRBD2,few,TRBJ2-1,TGTGCCAGTAGTATAGATCCCCCGACTAGCGGGAGGGCTCTTGAGCAGTTCTTC,CASSIDPPTSGRALEQFF
TRBV9,NA,NA,TRBJ1-6,TGTGCCAGCAGCGGGGCAGTAAATTCACCCCTCCACTTT,CASSGAVNSPLHF
TRBV10-3,TRBD2,few,TRBJ2-3,TGTGCCATCAGTGAAAGACGGACTAGCGGAGCAAGCACAGATACGCAGTATTTT,CAISERRTSGASTDTQYF
TRBV5-1,TRBD2,NA,TRBJ2-5,TGCGCCAGCAGCCAGTGGACTAGCGGACAAGAGACCCAGTACTTC,CASSQWTSGQETQYF
TRBV5-1,NA,NA,TRBJ2-2,TGCGCCAGCAGCTTGGTTAGGGGATTAACTCGCACCGGGGAGCTGTTTTTT,CASSLVRGLTRTGELFF
TRBV5-1,NA,NA,TRBJ2-1,TGCGCCAGCACGGTGGAGAGCTCCTACAATGAGCAGTTCTTC,CASTVESSYNEQFF
TRBV30,NA,NA,TRBJ1-1,TGTGCCTGGCAAATTGGGGCGAACACTGAAGCTTTCTTT,CAWQIGANTEAFF
TRBV5-5,NA,NA,TRBJ2-5,TGTGCCAGTTCTCAGAAACAAGAGACCCAGTACTTC,CASSQKQETQYF
TRBV2,TRBD2,NA,TRBJ2-4,TGTGCCAGCAGTGAAGGCACCAATAGCGGGAGGAAAAACATTCAGTACTTC,CASSEGTNSGRKNIQYF
TRBV5-1,NA,NA,TRBJ2-1,TGCGCCAGCAGCCTGACTAGTTACAATGAGCAGTTCTTC,CASSLTSYNEQFF